The 29 T cell receptor beta chains reported below all come from one sample, sequenced in a study of beta chain features in type 1 diabetes. Reverse transcription of all isolated RNA meant that expressed TCRB transcripts were sequenced. Some clones are missing from TCRdb's copy, which holds only in-frame ones; the method was immunoSEQ multiplex PCR. The top ten clones hold about 0.042% of a sample with hundreds of thousands of clones, approximately 10% of them seen once. Sequencing input: naive CD4+ T cells from blood. The receptors here all came from a woman younger than 30 in good health.

This sequence joins TRBV29-1 and TRBJ1-1, with D perhaps matching TRBD1 (5 bases). The CDR3 is made up of 13 amino acids. CDR1 is SQVTM, CDR2 ANQGSEA, per germline. V was cut by 5 bases and J by 1 base, with 11 bases left in between. The CDR3 region is CSVQGRRNTEAFF. The CDR3 DNA reads TGCAGCGTTCAGGGACGGCGGAACACTGAAGCTTTCTTT.

This chain connects TRBV18 to TRBJ2-7; D remains unclear. Germline V gene sequence: CDR1 KGHSH, CDR2 LQKENI. This CDR3 is 12 amino acids long. Trimming pared 3 bases from V and 6 bases from J, leaving 9 bases between. The CDR3, as DNA: TGTGCCAGCTCACCTTTTGGCGCCGAGCAGTACGTC. Translating gives CASSPFGAEQYV.

This rearrangement joins TRBV18 to TRBJ2-7, with 8 bases aligning to TRBD1. The CDR3 totals 14 residues. V lost 3 bases to trimming and J lost 1 base; unmatched junction nucleotides: 2. Germline V CDR1 and CDR2: KGHSH, LQKENI. CDR3 loop: CASSPRDRSYEQYF. DNA for the CDR3: TGTGCCAGCTCACCGAGGGACAGGTCCTACGAGCAGTACTTC.

This chain connects TRBV7-3 to TRBJ2-1; TRBD2 matches at 8 bases. The V and J ends lost 2 bases and 0 bases, in that order; junction bases with no gene match: 9. The CDR3 sequence is 18 residues long. Germline values: CDR1 SGHTA, CDR2 FQGTGA. The CDR3 sequence: CASSLDNQRGSSYNEQFF. CDR3 nucleotide sequence: TGTGCCAGCAGCTTAGATAACCAGCGGGGGAGCTCCTACAATGAGCAGTTCTTC.

This clone has more than one count but fewer than ten. The chain joins TRBV14 to TRBJ2-7; either TRBD1 or TRBD2 may fit D (6 bases each). The length of the CDR3 is 15 residues. Germline V gives CDR1 SGHDN, CDR2 FVKESK. With 1 base removed from V and 5 bases from J, the gap between germline ends came to 15 bases. The CDR3 loop reads CASSQAVGGWDEQYF. DNA of the CDR3: TGTGCCAGCAGCCAAGCAGTCGGGGGCTGGGACGAGCAGTACTTC.

This clone showed up just a few times. The chain combines TRBV9 with TRBJ1-1, with 8 bases lining up with TRBD1. Germline-derived CDR1 and CDR2 are SGDLS and YYNGEE. With 1 base clipped from V and 4 bases from J, the junction kept 3 bases outside the gene matches. The CDR3 consists of 14 residues. CDR3 region: CASSVQGAGTEAFF. The CDR3 DNA reads as TGTGCCAGCAGCGTACAGGGGGCAGGCACTGAAGCTTTCTTT. Filled out from reference TRBV9 and TRBJ1-1, the complete variable domain reads DSGVTQTPKHLITATGQRVTLRCSPRSGDLSVYWYQQSLDQGLQFLIQYYNGEERAKGNILERFSAQQFPDLHSELNLSSLELGDSALYFCASSVQGAGTEAFFGQGTRLTVV.

The chain uses TRBV6-5 and TRBJ1-5; D gene uncertain. CDR1 and CDR2 (germline): MNHEY, SVGAGI. The V and J ends lost 0 bases and 9 bases respectively, with 9 bases between them. The CDR3 extends over 13 amino acids. The CDR3: CASSYSELMPQHF. The CDR3 DNA is TGTGCCAGCAGTTACTCGGAACTAATGCCCCAGCATTTT.

The chain carries TRBV6-6 and TRBJ2-7, with D maybe TRBD1 (5 bases). The germline V and J ends were trimmed by 5 bases and 5 bases, with 10 bases remaining between them. CDR1 is MNHNY, CDR2 SVGAGI, per germline (reference sequence). This CDR3 has 12 amino acids. DNA of the CDR3: TGTGCCAGCAGTCCCCAGGGCCACGAGCAGTACGTC. Protein product: CASSPQGHEQYV.

J is TRBJ2-7 and V is TRBV19, with 9 nucleotides matching TRBD2. Looked up from germline, CDR1 is LNHDA and CDR2 is SQIVND (reference sequence). V lost 5 bases, J lost 7 bases, and 15 bases stayed unmatched. The CDR3 is 16 amino acids. The CDR3 DNA sequence: TGTGCCAGTAGTGCCAGTACACTAGCGGGCCTACGAGAGCAGTACTTC. Protein product: CASSASTLAGLREQYF.

This clone was counted a few times. The J gene is TRBJ2-3, the V gene TRBV2; D is ambiguous. The CDR3 has 12 amino acids. The germline V gene has CDR1 SNHLY and CDR2 FYNNEI. Trimming removed 6 bases at V and 4 bases at J, with 8 bases between. CDR3: CASRVDADTQYF. For the CDR3, the DNA is TGTGCCAGCAGGGTCGACGCAGATACGCAGTATTTT.

The genes are TRBV9 and TRBJ2-1, with 8 bases lining up with TRBD2. Germline loops: CDR1 SGDLS, CDR2 YYNGEE. The CDR3 length is 15 residues. V lost 3 bases and J lost 7; bases outside the gene matches: 9. The CDR3 here is CASSETRLARNEQFF. The CDR3 DNA is TGTGCCAGCAGCGAGACACGACTAGCGAGGAATGAGCAGTTCTTC.

The CDR3 sequence is CASSLGAGGDYEQYF. CDR3 nucleotides: TGTGCCAGCAGCTTAGGAGCGGGGGGCGACTACGAGCAGTACTTC. The V and J genes are TRBV7-2 and TRBJ2-7, with 9 bases identical to TRBD2. This CDR3 is 15 amino acids long. The germline gives CDR1 SGHTA, CDR2 FQGNSA. Trimming took 1 base from V and 3 from J; bases not matched to a gene: 4.

This clone is a singleton in its sample. CDR3 amino acids: CSATRQTAFF. CDR3 sequence (DNA): TGCAGTGCTACGAGACAGACAGCTTTCTTT. The chain recombines TRBV20-1 with TRBJ1-1; TRBD1 might be the D (5 bases). The CDR3 has 10 residues. Trimming stripped 4 bases from V and 10 bases from J, with 10 bases between. Germline V gene data show CDR1 as DFQATT and CDR2 as SNEGSKA (reference sequence).

This clone was observed a few times. V gene TRBV7-2 combines with J gene TRBJ2-1, with D perhaps matching TRBD2 (5 bases). The germline gives CDR1 SGHTA, CDR2 FQGNSA. This CDR3 is 16 amino acids long. Between the trimmed V and J ends, which lost 0 bases and 0 bases, there was a span of 9 bases. CDR3 nucleotides: TGTGCCAGCAGCTTAGCTGGGGAGAGCTCCTACAATGAGCAGTTCTTC. It translates to CASSLAGESSYNEQFF.

The chain combines TRBV5-1 with TRBJ2-7; D is unresolved. Germline-derived CDR1 and CDR2 are SGHRS and YFSETQ. The CDR3 extends over 16 amino acids. V gave up 2 bases and J gave up 0 bases, with 15 bases separating them. CDR3 sequence (DNA): TGCGCCAGCAGCTTAGGAACGATCGGAGACTCCTACGAGCAGTACGTC. It codes for CASSLGTIGDSYEQYV.

The V call is TRBV4-2, the J call TRBJ1-2; D is uncertain. Trimming removed 0 bases at V and 2 bases at J, with 4 bases between. Germline values: CDR1 LGHNA, CDR2 YNFKEQ. The CDR3 is 13 amino acids. In DNA, the CDR3 is TGTGCCAGCAGCCAAGAAAAAAACTATGGCTACACCTTC. Translated, it gives CASSQEKNYGYTF.

A few counts support this clone. The chain recombines TRBV29-1 with TRBJ2-3; possibly TRBD2 for D (5 bases). V lost 0 bases and J lost 1, with 11 bases in between. This CDR3 has 15 residues. In germline, CDR1 is SQVTM, CDR2 ANQGSEA. CDR3 DNA: TGCAGCGTTGAAGATTTGGCGGGCGGCACAGATACGCAGTATTTT. Its protein product is CSVEDLAGGTDTQYF.

This clone has more than one count but fewer than ten. At the DNA level, this CDR3 is encoded by other sequences in the same sample as well. This rearrangement joins TRBV14 to TRBJ1-5; D gene unclear. The ends were cut back, 1 base at V and 0 bases at J, with 4 bases in the middle. This CDR3 is built from 14 residues. Germline V gene lookup returns CDR1 SGHDN and CDR2 FVKESK. CDR3 amino acids: CASSQGGSNQPQHF. CDR3 DNA sequence: TGTGCCAGCAGCCAAGGGGGTAGCAATCAGCCCCAGCATTTT.

A few counts support this clone. The rearrangement links TRBV13 to TRBJ2-7, with 12 bases that match TRBD2. The CDR3 sequence is 16 residues long. Trimming took 2 bases from V and 4 from J; bases not matched to a gene: 6. Germline CDR1 is PRHDT and CDR2 is FYEKMQ (reference sequence). CDR3 region: CASSLPSGRAGYEQYF. CDR3 bases: TGTGCCAGCAGCTTACCTAGCGGGAGGGCCGGATACGAGCAGTACTTC.

This clone came up a few times. The chain uses TRBV27 and TRBJ2-5; D perhaps matches TRBD1 (5 bases). Germline lookup yields CDR1 MNHEY and CDR2 SMNVEV (reference sequence). Trimming stripped 5 bases from V and 5 bases from J, with 21 bases between. CDR3 length: 16 residues. The CDR3 nucleotides read TGTGCCAGCAGTCCCCGATTATTAAGCAGGGCGGAGACCCAGTACTTC. Its translation: CASSPRLLSRAETQYF.

The genes are TRBV7-9 and TRBJ1-1; 8 nucleotides align to TRBD1. The junction had 1 base not matched to a gene; V was cut back by 3 bases and J by 7 bases. The CDR3 has 12 amino acids. Germline CDR1 is SEHNR and CDR2 is FQNEAQ (reference sequence). DNA for the CDR3: TGTGCCAGCAGCTTCGACAGGGGTGAAGCTTTCTTT. This sequence encodes CASSFDRGEAFF.

In its sample, this clone was seen a few times. The chain joins TRBV7-2 to TRBJ2-5; unclear D gene. V lost 7 bases and J lost 0, with 3 bases in between. The CDR3 contains 11 residues. The germline CDR1 and CDR2 sequences are SGHTA and FQGNSA. The CDR3, as DNA: TGTGCCAGCATGTACCAAGAGACCCAGTACTTC. Its translation: CASMYQETQYF. The full variable domain, rest sourced from reference TRBV7-2 and TRBJ2-5, is GAGVSQSPSNKVTEKGKDVELRCDPISGHTALYWYRQSLGQGLEFLIYFQGNSAPDKSGLPSDRFSAERTGGSVSTLTIQRTQQEDSAVYLCASMYQETQYFGPGTRLLVL.

On this clone: A much larger clone is a single base away; this may be a read error. The same CDR3 can be traced to other DNA sequences in this sample. The CDR3 DNA sequence: TGTGCCTGGAGTTTACAGGGTGGTCAGCCCCAGCATTTT. This codes for CAWSLQGGQPQHF. The genes are TRBV30 and TRBJ1-5, with D perhaps TRBD1 (6 bases). The V and J ends lost 2 bases and 6 bases respectively, with 11 bases between them. From germline, CDR1 is GTSNPN and CDR2 SVGIG (reference sequence). CDR3 length equals 13 residues.

Only a few counts were recorded for this clone. The V and J genes are TRBV4-3 and TRBJ1-3; no clear D gene. CDR3 length: 15 residues. Germline V lookup: CDR1 LGHNA, CDR2 YSLEER. The V end lost 0 bases, the J end lost 0 bases, and 6 bases lay between the germline ends. CDR3 DNA sequence: TGCGCCAGCAGCCAAGATCCGGACTCTGGAAACACCATATATTTT. Amino acid sequence: CASSQDPDSGNTIYF.

This clone was observed a handful of times. The V and J genes are TRBV4-1 and TRBJ2-3; 12 nucleotides line up with TRBD2. V trimming: 3 bases; J trimming: 2 bases; junction bases outside the gene matches: 3. The CDR3 consists of 16 residues. Germline V CDR1 and CDR2: MGHRA, YSYEKL. CDR3 in DNA: TGCGCCAGCAGCCAGGGACTAGCGGGCACCACAGATACGCAGTATTTT. Translating gives CASSQGLAGTTDTQYF.

This clone showed up many times. The rearrangement joins TRBV15 to TRBJ2-1; D ambiguous. From germline, CDR1 is LNHNV and CDR2 YYDKDF (reference sequence). The CDR3 loop spans 12 amino acids. Trimming stripped 5 bases from V and 4 bases from J, with 6 bases between. The CDR3 is CATSAGYNEQFF. The CDR3 DNA sequence: TGTGCCACCAGCGCCGGATACAATGAGCAGTTCTTC.

This clone was found a few times. The J gene is TRBJ2-2, the V gene TRBV7-9; maybe TRBD1 (7 bases). Per the germline V gene, CDR1 is SEHNR and CDR2 is FQNEAQ (reference sequence). V lost 4 bases and J lost 1, with 13 bases in between. This CDR3 has 16 residues. For the CDR3, the DNA is TGTGCCAGCAGCTCCCCAGGGGGGCTGAACACCGGGGAGCTGTTTTTT. This codes for CASSSPGGLNTGELFF.

V usage is TRBV19 and J usage is TRBJ1-2; TRBD1 matches at 8 bases. V shed 10 bases, J shed 4 bases, and the junction held 8 bases outside the gene matches. This CDR3 is built from 13 residues. The V gene's germline CDR1 is LNHDA and CDR2 SQIVND (reference sequence). The CDR3 nucleotides read TGTGCCACTCAGGGACAGGAAATCTATGGCTACACCTTC. Amino acid sequence: CATQGQEIYGYTF.

The J gene is TRBJ2-1, the V gene TRBV7-9; possibly TRBD2 for D (5 bases). Germline V lookup: CDR1 SEHNR, CDR2 FQNEAQ (reference sequence). The CDR3 consists of 13 residues. Trimming took off 7 bases at V and 1 base at J, with 8 bases between the two ends. CDR3 protein: CASKRGSYNEQFF. CDR3 DNA sequence: TGTGCCAGCAAAAGAGGGTCCTACAATGAGCAGTTCTTC.